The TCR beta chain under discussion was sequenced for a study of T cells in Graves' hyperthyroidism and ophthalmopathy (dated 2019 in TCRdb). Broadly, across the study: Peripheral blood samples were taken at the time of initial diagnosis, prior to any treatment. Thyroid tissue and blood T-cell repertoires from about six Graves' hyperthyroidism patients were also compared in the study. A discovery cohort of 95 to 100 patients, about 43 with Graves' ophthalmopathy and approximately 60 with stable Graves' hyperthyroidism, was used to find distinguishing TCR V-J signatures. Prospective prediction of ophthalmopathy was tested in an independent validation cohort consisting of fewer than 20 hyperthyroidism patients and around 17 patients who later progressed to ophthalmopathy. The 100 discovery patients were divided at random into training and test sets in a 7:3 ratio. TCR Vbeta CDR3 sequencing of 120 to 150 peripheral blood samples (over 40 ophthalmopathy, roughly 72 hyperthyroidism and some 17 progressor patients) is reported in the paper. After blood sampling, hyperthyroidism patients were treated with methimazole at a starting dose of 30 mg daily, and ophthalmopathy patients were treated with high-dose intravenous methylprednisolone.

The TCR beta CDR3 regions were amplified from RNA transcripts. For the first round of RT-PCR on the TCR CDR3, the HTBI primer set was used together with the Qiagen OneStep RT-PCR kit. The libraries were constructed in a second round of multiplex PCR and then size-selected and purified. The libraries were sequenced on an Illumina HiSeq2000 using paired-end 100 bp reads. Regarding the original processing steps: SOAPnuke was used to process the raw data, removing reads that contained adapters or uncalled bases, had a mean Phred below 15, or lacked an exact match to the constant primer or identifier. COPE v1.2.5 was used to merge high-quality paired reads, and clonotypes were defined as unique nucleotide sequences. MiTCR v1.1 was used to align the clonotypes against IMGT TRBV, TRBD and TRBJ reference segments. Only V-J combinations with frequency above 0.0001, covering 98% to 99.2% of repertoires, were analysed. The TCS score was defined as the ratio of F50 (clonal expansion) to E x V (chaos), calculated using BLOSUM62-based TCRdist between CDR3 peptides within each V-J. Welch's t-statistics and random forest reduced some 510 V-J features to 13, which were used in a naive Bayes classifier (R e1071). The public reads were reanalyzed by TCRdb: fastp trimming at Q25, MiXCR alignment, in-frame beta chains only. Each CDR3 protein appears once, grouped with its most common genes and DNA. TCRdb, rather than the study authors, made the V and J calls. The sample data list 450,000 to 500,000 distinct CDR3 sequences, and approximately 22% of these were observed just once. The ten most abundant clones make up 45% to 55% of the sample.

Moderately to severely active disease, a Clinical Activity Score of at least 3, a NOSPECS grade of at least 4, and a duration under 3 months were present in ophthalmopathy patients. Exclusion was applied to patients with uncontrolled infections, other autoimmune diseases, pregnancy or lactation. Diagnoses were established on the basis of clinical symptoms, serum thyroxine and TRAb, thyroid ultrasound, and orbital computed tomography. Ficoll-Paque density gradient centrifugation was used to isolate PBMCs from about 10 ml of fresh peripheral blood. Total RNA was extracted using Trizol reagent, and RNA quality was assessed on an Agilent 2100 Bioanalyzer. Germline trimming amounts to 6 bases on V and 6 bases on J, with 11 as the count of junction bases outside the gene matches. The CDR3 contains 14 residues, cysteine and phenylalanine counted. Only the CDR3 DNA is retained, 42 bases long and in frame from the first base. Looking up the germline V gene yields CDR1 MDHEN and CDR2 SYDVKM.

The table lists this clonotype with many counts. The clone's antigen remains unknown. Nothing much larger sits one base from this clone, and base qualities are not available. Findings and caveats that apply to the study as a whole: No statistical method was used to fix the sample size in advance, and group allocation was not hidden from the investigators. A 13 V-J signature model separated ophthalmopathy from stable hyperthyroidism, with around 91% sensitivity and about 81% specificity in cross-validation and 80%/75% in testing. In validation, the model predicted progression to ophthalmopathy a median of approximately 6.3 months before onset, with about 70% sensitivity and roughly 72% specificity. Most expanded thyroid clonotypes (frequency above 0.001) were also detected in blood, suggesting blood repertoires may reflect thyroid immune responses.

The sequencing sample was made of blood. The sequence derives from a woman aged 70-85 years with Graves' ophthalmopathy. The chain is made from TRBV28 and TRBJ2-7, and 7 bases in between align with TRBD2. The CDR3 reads CASSPYIAGVEQYF. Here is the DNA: TGTGCCAGCAGCCCCTACATCGCGGGAGTCGAGCAGTACTTC.